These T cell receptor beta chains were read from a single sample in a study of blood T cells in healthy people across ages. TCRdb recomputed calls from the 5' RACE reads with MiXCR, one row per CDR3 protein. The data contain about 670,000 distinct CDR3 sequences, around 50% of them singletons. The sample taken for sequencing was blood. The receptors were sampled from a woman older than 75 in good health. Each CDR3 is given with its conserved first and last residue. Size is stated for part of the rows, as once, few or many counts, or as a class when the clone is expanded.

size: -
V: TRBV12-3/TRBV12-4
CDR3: CASSRLSTDAQYF

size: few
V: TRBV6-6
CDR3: CASSCSRVQPQHF

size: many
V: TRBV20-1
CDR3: CSARLAGPTDTQYF

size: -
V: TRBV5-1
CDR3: CASKLGPQNTEAFF

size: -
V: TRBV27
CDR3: CASSRSGTVYNEQFF

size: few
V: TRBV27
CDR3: CASSSTASRQETQFF

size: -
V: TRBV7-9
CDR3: CASNEGPHGYTF

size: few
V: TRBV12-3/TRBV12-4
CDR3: CASSLSEVNTEAFF

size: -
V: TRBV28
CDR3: CASATVRSYNEQFF

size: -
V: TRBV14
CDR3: CASSQGWRGPLLYGYTF

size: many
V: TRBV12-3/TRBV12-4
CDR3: CASGGPLFSGNTIYF

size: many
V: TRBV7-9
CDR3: CASSSAGTNFEVDTQYF

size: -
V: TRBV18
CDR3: CAGSPRTGGADTQYF

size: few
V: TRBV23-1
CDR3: CASSQGGQGPTNYGYTF

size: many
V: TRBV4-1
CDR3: CASSQEVVAGTDPHLYEQYF

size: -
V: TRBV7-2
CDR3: CASSPRTGGGEQYF

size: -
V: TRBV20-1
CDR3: CSAYSGGINEQFF

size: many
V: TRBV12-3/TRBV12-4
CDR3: CASSNQGIGELFF

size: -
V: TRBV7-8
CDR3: CASSQDGLADYEQYF

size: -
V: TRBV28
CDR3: CASRPRPDTDTQYF

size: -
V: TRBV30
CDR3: CAWSSRGRVYNEQFF

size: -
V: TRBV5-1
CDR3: CASSLVRLETQYF

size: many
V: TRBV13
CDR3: CASSLPDWMSYNEQFF

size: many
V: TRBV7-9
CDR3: CASSLLFSSHEQFF

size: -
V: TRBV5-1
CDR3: CASSVSGTSGFTGELFF

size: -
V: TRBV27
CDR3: CASSFTNTDTQYF

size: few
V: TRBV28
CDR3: CASTSVYNEQYF

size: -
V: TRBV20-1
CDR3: CSARDDPLEKLFF

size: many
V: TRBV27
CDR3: CASSSPISGINEQFF

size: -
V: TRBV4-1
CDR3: CASSQDEGPGPATQYF

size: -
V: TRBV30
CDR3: CAWSGTEQFF

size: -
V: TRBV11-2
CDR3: CASSSPGTLYEQYF

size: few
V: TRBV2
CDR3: CASSAPPRGYGNTIYF

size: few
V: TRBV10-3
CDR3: CATRSGGNSPLHF

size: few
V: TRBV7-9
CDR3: CASSPRDSGDLEKLFF

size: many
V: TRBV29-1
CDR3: CSLLNTWGQLYGYTF

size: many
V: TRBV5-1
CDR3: CASSLREAYEQYF

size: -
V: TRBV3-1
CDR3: CASSPPSGLGGYTF

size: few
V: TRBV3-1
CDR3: CASSQRDINTDTQYF

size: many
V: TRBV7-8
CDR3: CASSFDRWNEQFF

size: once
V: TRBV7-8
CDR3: CASTKSQDIAERETQYF

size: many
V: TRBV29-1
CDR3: CSVIYTEETQYF

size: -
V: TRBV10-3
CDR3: CAISLPTERGLNEQFF

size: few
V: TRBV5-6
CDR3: CASSLRTGGVTGELFF

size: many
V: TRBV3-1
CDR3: CASSPRGTGAYNEQFF

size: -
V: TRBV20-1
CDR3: CSARNPAVDAGELFF

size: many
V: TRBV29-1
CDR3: CSVGQPNEKLFF

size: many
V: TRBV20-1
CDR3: CSARTEAWRETQYF

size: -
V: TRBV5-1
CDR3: CASGVFANTGELFF